This TCR beta chain was documented in a study of EBV T-cell therapy then PD-1 blockade in nasopharyngeal carcinoma (dated by TCRdb to the early 2020s). Genomic DNA was extracted from sorted cells using the Qiagen DNeasy Kit. The immunoSEQ platform was used for deep sequencing of the TCR beta chain. In the source study's methods: Repertoire data analysis was performed with the immunoSEQ Analyzer software. TCRdb holds this immuneACCESS table with in-frame rearrangements only. Some clones are missing; in checked studies, unresolved V genes explain under half, and the rest has no known cause. V and J calls and clone size are as listed in that table; D and trimming were resolved from the DNA. This sample is represented by 20,000 or so clones; around four fifths of them were singletons. The top ten hold more than 25% of the sample. Read against the paper, the sample's time point label means: 266 days after commencement of treatment, after nivolumab therapy. The sample's treatment or condition label is to be understood as: AdE1-LMPpoly-expanded autologous EBV-specific T-cell therapy followed by anti-PD-1 nivolumab.

In its sample, this clone comes out as medium-sized (0.01 to 0.1%). Its antigen is currently not known. Base qualities were left out, and no much larger clone turns up one base away. Specimen: CD8+ T cells from blood, collected at approximately day 260 from a patient whose treatment included autologous EBV-specific T cells and nivolumab. This TCR came from a man aged 40-55 years with nasopharyngeal carcinoma.

This receptor carries the CDR3 CASSDSADSAQYF. The nucleotide sequence is given as TGTGCCAGCAGTGACTCGGCCGACAGCGCGCAGTATTTT. This chain is built from TRBV6-4 and TRBJ2-3; the best D guess is TRBD1, with 5 bases matching. The trim is 0 bases for V and 10 bases for J, with a gap of 11 bases between the germline ends. The CDR3 runs 13 amino acids, cysteine and phenylalanine included. Only the CDR3 DNA is retained, 39 bases long and in frame from the first base. The germline V gene specifies MRHNA as CDR1 and SNTAGT as CDR2.